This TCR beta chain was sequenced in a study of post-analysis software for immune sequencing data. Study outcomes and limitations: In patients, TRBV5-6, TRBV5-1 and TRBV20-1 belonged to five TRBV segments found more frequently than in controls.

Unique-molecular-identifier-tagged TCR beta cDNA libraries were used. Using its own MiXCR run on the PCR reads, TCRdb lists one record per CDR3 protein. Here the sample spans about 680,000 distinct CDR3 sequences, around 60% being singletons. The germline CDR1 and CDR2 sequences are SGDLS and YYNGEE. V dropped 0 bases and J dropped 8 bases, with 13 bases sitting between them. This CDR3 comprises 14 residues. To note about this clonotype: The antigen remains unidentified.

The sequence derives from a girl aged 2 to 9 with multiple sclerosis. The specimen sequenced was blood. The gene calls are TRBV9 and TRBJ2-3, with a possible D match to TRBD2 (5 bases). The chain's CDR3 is CASSVGWGAGTQYF. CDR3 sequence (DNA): TGTGCCAGCAGCGTAGGATGGGGAGCAGGTACGCAGTATTTT.